These T cell receptor beta chains were read from a single sample in a study of blood T cells in healthy people across ages. Each CDR3 protein gets one entry after TCRdb re-called the 5' RACE reads with MiXCR. The sample lists roughly 830,000 distinct CDR3 sequences, around two thirds seen once, with about a quarter in the top ten. Material for sequencing was blood. The origin of the receptors is a man younger than 45 in good health. Both conserved end residues are part of each CDR3. A D gene is named only where the DNA matches it firmly. Clone size is not always given. Where it is, it says once, few, many or a class for expanded clones.

abundance: .; d_gene: .; v_gene: TRBV20-1; j_gene: TRBJ2-7; CDR3nt: TGCAGTCCAGGGGCTTTAAGCTCCTACGAGCAGTACTTC; CDR3aa: CSPGALSSYEQYF
abundance: .; d_gene: .; v_gene: TRBV12-3/TRBV12-4; j_gene: TRBJ1-2; CDR3nt: TGTGCCAGCAGTAGACCGGGGTGCTATGGCTACACCTTC; CDR3aa: CASSRPGCYGYTF
abundance: .; d_gene: .; v_gene: TRBV7-9; j_gene: TRBJ2-3; CDR3nt: TGTGCCAGCAGCTTCCTCCATCTGGACACGCAGTATTTT; CDR3aa: CASSFLHLDTQYF
abundance: .; d_gene: .; v_gene: TRBV15; j_gene: TRBJ1-2; CDR3nt: TGTGCCACCAACGGATTGATGGGTGGCTACACCTTC; CDR3aa: CATNGLMGGYTF
abundance: .; d_gene: TRBD2; v_gene: TRBV29-1; j_gene: TRBJ2-3; CDR3nt: TGCAGCGTTGAAGATCAGGAGGGACTAGCGGGCAGCACAGATACGCAGTATTTT; CDR3aa: CSVEDQEGLAGSTDTQYF
abundance: few; d_gene: TRBD1; v_gene: TRBV12-3/TRBV12-4; j_gene: TRBJ2-7; CDR3nt: TGTGCCAGCAGTTTGGGACAGGTGAGCTCCTACGAGCAGTACTTC; CDR3aa: CASSLGQVSSYEQYF
abundance: .; d_gene: TRBD2; v_gene: TRBV6-2/TRBV6-3; j_gene: TRBJ2-4; CDR3nt: TGTGCCAGCTCCCCGGCTAGCGGGGGACTAGCCAAAAACATTCAGTACTTC; CDR3aa: CASSPASGGLAKNIQYF
abundance: .; d_gene: .; v_gene: TRBV19; j_gene: TRBJ2-4; CDR3nt: TGTGCCAGTACCCCAGAGAGGATGGGGATTCAGTACTTC; CDR3aa: CASTPERMGIQYF
abundance: .; d_gene: .; v_gene: TRBV6-6; j_gene: TRBJ1-6; CDR3nt: TGTGCCAGCAGTTCCTCCTCCCTCCACTTT; CDR3aa: CASSSSSLHF
abundance: few; d_gene: .; v_gene: TRBV27; j_gene: TRBJ2-7; CDR3nt: TGTGCCAGCAGTCCAGGGGGAGGGGGCTACGAGCAGTACTTC; CDR3aa: CASSPGGGGYEQYF
abundance: .; d_gene: .; v_gene: TRBV5-1; j_gene: TRBJ2-7; CDR3nt: TGCGCCAGCAGCTCTGCTGCGGCAGGCGGGACCTACGAGCAGTACTTC; CDR3aa: CASSSAAAGGTYEQYF
abundance: .; d_gene: .; v_gene: TRBV6-2/TRBV6-3; j_gene: TRBJ2-1; CDR3nt: TGTGCCAGCAGTTACTCGACAGGACTTAGGACCCAGTTCTTC; CDR3aa: CASSYSTGLRTQFF
abundance: few; d_gene: .; v_gene: TRBV10-3; j_gene: TRBJ2-3; CDR3nt: TGTGCCATCATGGGCCAGGTAGCAGGAGATACGCAGTATTTT; CDR3aa: CAIMGQVAGDTQYF
abundance: .; d_gene: TRBD1; v_gene: TRBV7-2; j_gene: TRBJ2-7; CDR3nt: TGTGCCAGCAGCATGGGACAGATAAAAAACTACGAGCAGTACTTC; CDR3aa: CASSMGQIKNYEQYF
abundance: .; d_gene: TRBD2; v_gene: TRBV2; j_gene: TRBJ2-1; CDR3nt: TGTGCCAGCATACCTGGGTTCGGGGGGGGCCCCAATGAGCAGTTCTTC; CDR3aa: CASIPGFGGGPNEQFF
abundance: once; d_gene: TRBD2; v_gene: TRBV2; j_gene: TRBJ2-7; CDR3nt: TGTGCCAGCAGTTCCGCTAGCGGGGGGACCTCTACGAAGCAGTACTTC; CDR3aa: CASSSASGGTSTKQYF
abundance: .; d_gene: TRBD2; v_gene: TRBV27; j_gene: TRBJ2-7; CDR3nt: TGTGCCAGCAGTCCGCCAAGCGGGGTTTACGAGCAGTACTTC; CDR3aa: CASSPPSGVYEQYF
abundance: .; d_gene: .; v_gene: TRBV5-1; j_gene: TRBJ2-5; CDR3nt: TGCGCCAGCGCAGACGGGCAGGTCGGACAAGAGACCCAGTACTTC; CDR3aa: CASADGQVGQETQYF
abundance: few; d_gene: .; v_gene: TRBV6-5; j_gene: TRBJ2-3; CDR3nt: TGTGCCAGCCGTGGGAGTGGGGGCACAGATACGCAGTATTTT; CDR3aa: CASRGSGGTDTQYF
abundance: .; d_gene: TRBD2; v_gene: TRBV20-1; j_gene: TRBJ2-7; CDR3nt: TGCAGTGCTACCCCACTAAGCGGGGGGGCCTACGAGCAGTACTTC; CDR3aa: CSATPLSGGAYEQYF
abundance: .; d_gene: .; v_gene: TRBV6-5; j_gene: TRBJ2-5; CDR3nt: TGTGCCAGCAGTTACTCCTACAGACTCGCAGGGGAGCAGTACTTC; CDR3aa: CASSYSYRLAGEQYF
abundance: few; d_gene: .; v_gene: TRBV7-6; j_gene: TRBJ1-2; CDR3nt: TGTGCCAGCAGCTCATCAAAGGGGTGGGGGACCGATCGTGCCCCAAACTATGGCTACACCTTC; CDR3aa: CASSSSKGWGTDRAPNYGYTF
abundance: .; d_gene: .; v_gene: TRBV12-3/TRBV12-4; j_gene: TRBJ1-2; CDR3nt: TGTGCCAGCAGTTTAGACAGGGACCATGGCTACACCTTC; CDR3aa: CASSLDRDHGYTF
abundance: .; d_gene: TRBD1; v_gene: TRBV28; j_gene: TRBJ1-2; CDR3nt: TGTGCCAGCACGAGAGGGGGCATAATCGGCTACACCTTC; CDR3aa: CASTRGGIIGYTF
abundance: few; d_gene: .; v_gene: TRBV10-3; j_gene: TRBJ2-5; CDR3nt: TGTGCCATCAGAGGGGCTCCGCGAGAGACCCAGTACTTC; CDR3aa: CAIRGAPRETQYF
abundance: .; d_gene: TRBD1; v_gene: TRBV15; j_gene: TRBJ2-7; CDR3nt: TGTGCCACCAGCAGAGAAGGCCCCGGGACAGGGGGTTACGAGCAGTACTTC; CDR3aa: CATSREGPGTGGYEQYF
abundance: .; d_gene: .; v_gene: TRBV7-2; j_gene: TRBJ2-1; CDR3nt: TGTGCCGTAAGCCGGGGTGAAAGTGAGCAGTTCTTC; CDR3aa: CAVSRGESEQFF
abundance: .; d_gene: .; v_gene: TRBV6-6; j_gene: TRBJ2-4; CDR3nt: TGTGCCAGCAGTTCCAAGAGACGGGGAGGCAAAAACATTCAGTACTTC; CDR3aa: CASSSKRRGGKNIQYF
abundance: few; d_gene: .; v_gene: TRBV5-1; j_gene: TRBJ2-1; CDR3nt: TGCGCCAGCAGCTCAGGTCTTCCCTACGATGAGCAGTTCTTC; CDR3aa: CASSSGLPYDEQFF
abundance: .; d_gene: TRBD2; v_gene: TRBV20-1; j_gene: TRBJ2-1; CDR3nt: TGCAGTGCTATTAGCGGGGGGGCCAAGGATGAGCAGTTCTTC; CDR3aa: CSAISGGAKDEQFF
abundance: .; d_gene: .; v_gene: TRBV18; j_gene: TRBJ1-1; CDR3nt: TGTGCCAGCTCGTCGTGGGGCAGTCCGAGTGAAGCTTTCTTT; CDR3aa: CASSSWGSPSEAFF
abundance: .; d_gene: .; v_gene: TRBV29-1; j_gene: TRBJ2-3; CDR3nt: TGCAGCGTTTTCGGGCCAACAGATACGCAGTATTTT; CDR3aa: CSVFGPTDTQYF
abundance: .; d_gene: TRBD2; v_gene: TRBV6-5; j_gene: TRBJ2-3; CDR3nt: TGTGCCAGCAGTTTACTAGCGGGGGAAATCACAGATACACAGTATTTT; CDR3aa: CASSLLAGEITDTQYF
abundance: .; d_gene: TRBD1; v_gene: TRBV7-9; j_gene: TRBJ1-2; CDR3nt: TGTGCCAGCAGCGCAGGGGGCGATGGCTACACCTTC; CDR3aa: CASSAGGDGYTF
abundance: .; d_gene: TRBD2; v_gene: TRBV20-1; j_gene: TRBJ2-2; CDR3nt: TGCAGTGCTAGAGTTCGTACTAGCGGGGGGCGGAACACCGGGGAGCTGTTTTTT; CDR3aa: CSARVRTSGGRNTGELFF
abundance: few; d_gene: .; v_gene: TRBV9; j_gene: TRBJ1-2; CDR3nt: TGTGCCAGCAGCTCGACAAGCTACACCTTC; CDR3aa: CASSSTSYTF
abundance: .; d_gene: .; v_gene: TRBV29-1; j_gene: TRBJ2-1; CDR3nt: TGCAGCGTTGGATGGGGAAACCCCTACAATGAGCAGTTCTTC; CDR3aa: CSVGWGNPYNEQFF
abundance: few; d_gene: .; v_gene: TRBV27; j_gene: TRBJ1-2; CDR3nt: TGTGCCAGCAGCCAGGGGAGGGGGAACTATGGCTACACCTTC; CDR3aa: CASSQGRGNYGYTF
abundance: .; d_gene: TRBD2; v_gene: TRBV29-1; j_gene: TRBJ2-1; CDR3nt: TGCAGCGTTGTGGGTCTAGCGGGGAAGTATGAGCAGTTCTTC; CDR3aa: CSVVGLAGKYEQFF
abundance: .; d_gene: .; v_gene: TRBV5-6; j_gene: TRBJ2-5; CDR3nt: TGTGCCAGCAGCTTGTTGAGGGGGGACAGCACCTTAGAGACCCAGTACTTC; CDR3aa: CASSLLRGDSTLETQYF
abundance: .; d_gene: TRBD1; v_gene: TRBV27; j_gene: TRBJ1-4; CDR3nt: TGTGCCACCGGGACAGGTCCCGGGAGTCTGTTTTTT; CDR3aa: CATGTGPGSLFF
abundance: .; d_gene: .; v_gene: TRBV6-2/TRBV6-3; j_gene: TRBJ2-3; CDR3nt: TGTGCCAGCAGTGACTCCTTGGGGCGAGATACGCAGTATTTT; CDR3aa: CASSDSLGRDTQYF
abundance: .; d_gene: .; v_gene: TRBV20-1; j_gene: TRBJ2-3; CDR3nt: TGCAGTGCTAGAGAAGTCAACAGGGTGGGTACAGATACGCAGTATTTT; CDR3aa: CSAREVNRVGTDTQYF
abundance: .; d_gene: TRBD1; v_gene: TRBV20-1; j_gene: TRBJ1-5; CDR3nt: TGCAGTGCTAGCGCCGGAGGGACAGGGGTCCAGCCCCAGCATTTT; CDR3aa: CSASAGGTGVQPQHF